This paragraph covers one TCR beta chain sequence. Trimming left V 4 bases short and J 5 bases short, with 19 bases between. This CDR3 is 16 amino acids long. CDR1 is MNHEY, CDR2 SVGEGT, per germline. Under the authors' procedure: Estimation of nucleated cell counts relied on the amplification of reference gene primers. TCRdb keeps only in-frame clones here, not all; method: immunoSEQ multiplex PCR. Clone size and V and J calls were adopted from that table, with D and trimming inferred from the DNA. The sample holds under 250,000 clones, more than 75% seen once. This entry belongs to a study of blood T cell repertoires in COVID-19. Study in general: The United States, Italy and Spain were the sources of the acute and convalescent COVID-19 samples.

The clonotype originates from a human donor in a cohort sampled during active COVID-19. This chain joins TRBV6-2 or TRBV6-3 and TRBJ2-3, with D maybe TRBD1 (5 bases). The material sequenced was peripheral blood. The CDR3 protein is CASSSGYPRDKDTQYF. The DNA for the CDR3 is TGTGCCAGCAGTTCAGGGTACCCCAGGGATAAAGATACGCAGTATTTT.